The source of this T cell receptor (beta chain) is a study of beta chain features in type 1 diabetes. This CDR3 has 15 amino acids. Per germline, CDR1 WSHSY and CDR2 SAAADI. The V and J ends lost 7 bases and 1 base, in that order; junction bases with no gene match: 5. Study findings and constraints: All four CD4+ subsets from Type 1 diabetes patients carried moderately but significantly shorter TCRB CDR3s. The naive, central memory and Treg TCRB repertoires showed an apparent similarity that was greater among patients than among healthy donors. Type 1 diabetes patients showed fewer insertions and more deletions at VDJ junctions.

Sampling consisted of one heparinised blood draw per donor, averaging roughly 100 mL. Reverse transcription of all isolated RNA meant that expressed TCRB transcripts were sequenced. The protocol was immunoSEQ multiplex PCR, while the TCRdb copy is restricted to in-frame clones and leaves out a portion. The sample lists around 30,000 clones, about 65% occurring once. Notes on this clone: Its specificity is unknown.

The chain combines TRBV10-2 with TRBJ2-3, with 10 bases matching TRBD2. The receptor comes from a woman aged 25 to 39 with type 1 diabetes. The sequencing input was Tregs from blood. The CDR3 is CASTEGLAGTDTQYF. For the CDR3, the DNA is TGCGCCAGCACCGAAGGACTAGCGGGCACAGATACGCAGTATTTT.